The sequence of this TCR beta chain was determined in a study of blood T cell repertoires in COVID-19. About the study: There were acute and convalescent COVID-19 samples, and they came from the United States, Italy and Spain.

V shed 1 base and J 2 bases; nucleotides not matched to a gene: 9. Germline-derived CDR1 and CDR2 are LGHDT and YNNKEL (reference sequence). This CDR3 comprises 17 residues. This clone showed up just a few times. This table comes from immunoSEQ multiplex PCR, and its TCRdb copy is limited to in-frame clones, with some not included. The sample contains about 140,000 clones, 75% to 85% of which appear only once. The V gene is TRBV3-1 (or the pseudogene TRBV3-2), the J gene TRBJ2-5; TRBD2 agrees at 8 bases. Sequenced input: peripheral blood. This TCR came from a woman of 80 years or more with active or convalescent COVID-19. The CDR3 loop reads CASSQGQWRGVQETQYF. The CDR3 DNA follows: TGTGCCAGCAGCCAAGGGCAGTGGCGGGGGGTTCAAGAGACCCAGTACTTC.